The next 18 T cell receptor beta chains were all read from a single sample in a study of shared clonotypes between healthy human individuals. The table came from immunoSEQ multiplex PCR; TCRdb's copy has only in-frame clones and leaves some out. Counted here are 2.3 million or so clones, just over 90% occurring once; the ten biggest clones make up 0.39%. The sequencing sample was made of naive CD4+ T cells from PBMCs. Subset of the sample: CD45RA+ positively selected. The receptors shown here come from a man between 18 and 29 years old in good health. Some clones in this sample may be carry-over from other donors' samples.

V is TRBV7-3 and J is TRBJ2-5; tentative D call: TRBD2 (6 bases). Trimming cost V 1 base and J 3 bases, with 12 bases left between them. CDR1 is SGHTA, CDR2 FQGTGA, per germline. The CDR3 totals 15 residues. CDR3: CASSLKQGGEETQYF. The CDR3 DNA sequence: TGTGCCAGCAGCTTAAAGCAGGGCGGGGAAGAGACCCAGTACTTC.

Worth noting for this clone: The sample holds other DNA sequences that translate to the same CDR3. The chain carries TRBV11-2 and TRBJ2-5; D is uncertain. Germline loops: CDR1 SGHAT, CDR2 FQNNGV. Trimming stripped 5 bases from V and 2 bases from J, with 6 bases between. This CDR3 is built from 12 residues. The chain's CDR3 is CASSLGQETQYF. CDR3 DNA: TGTGCCAGCAGCCTCGGACAAGAGACCCAGTACTTC.

The rearrangement uses TRBV6-1 and TRBJ2-7; 12 bases line up with TRBD2. Per the germline V gene, CDR1 is MNHNS and CDR2 is SASEGT. The ends lost 7 bases at V and 2 bases at J; junction bases unmatched: 3. The length of the CDR3 is 14 residues. For the CDR3, the DNA is TGTGCCAGCACGAGGACTAGCGGGACCTACGAGCAGTACTTC. Translating gives CASTRTSGTYEQYF.

The chain carries TRBV5-8 and TRBJ2-7; 9 positions agree with TRBD2. There are 15 residues in the CDR3. With 3 bases clipped from V and 7 bases from J, the junction kept 11 bases outside the gene matches. CDR1 and CDR2 from the germline V gene are SGHTS and YDEGEE. The CDR3 DNA reads TGTGCCAGCAGCTCCCGGGTCATGCGGGGGGGAGAGCAGTACTTC. As protein: CASSSRVMRGGEQYF.

Turning to this clone: Distinct nucleotide sequences in the sample also encode this CDR3. The J gene is TRBJ2-3, the V gene TRBV7-3, with 8 bases identical to TRBD2. CDR3 length: 14 amino acids. After removal of 5 bases from V and 1 base from J, the junction contained 2 bases not matched to a gene. The germline V gene has CDR1 SGHTA and CDR2 FQGTGA. CDR3 sequence (DNA): TGTGCCAGCAGCCGGGGGGGCGGCACAGATACGCAGTATTTT. Translation gives CASSRGGGTDTQYF.

The rearrangement links TRBV9 to TRBJ1-2; 9 bases are shared with TRBD1. The CDR3 covers 15 residues. Germline V CDR1 and CDR2: SGDLS, YYNGEE. V trimming: 0 bases; J trimming: 4 bases; junction bases outside the gene matches: 4. CDR3 sequence: CASSVAGQGPYGYTF. Here the CDR3 DNA reads TGTGCCAGCAGCGTAGCTGGACAGGGGCCCTATGGCTACACCTTC.

J is TRBJ1-5 and V is TRBV28, with D possibly being TRBD1 (6 bases). The CDR3 length is 16 residues. CDR1 is MDHEN, CDR2 SYDVKM, per germline. The V and J ends lost 4 bases and 3 bases respectively, with 16 bases between them. The CDR3 loop is CASSSGGEGYNQPQHF. The CDR3 DNA reads TGTGCCAGCAGTTCCGGGGGCGAGGGCTACAATCAGCCCCAGCATTTT.

The V gene is TRBV6-5, the J gene TRBJ2-2, with 8 bases matching TRBD2. The V gene's germline CDR1 is MNHEY and CDR2 SVGAGI. The CDR3 spans 16 residues. V lost 2 bases and J lost 6; bases outside the gene matches: 8. The CDR3: CASSYRTSFDAGELFF. In DNA form, the CDR3 reads TGTGCCAGCAGTTACCGGACTAGCTTTGACGCCGGGGAGCTGTTTTTT.

The V gene is TRBV6-5, the J gene TRBJ2-3; TRBD2 agrees at 10 bases. Germline loops: CDR1 MNHEY, CDR2 SVGAGI. The V segment lost 7 bases and the J segment 1 base; nucleotides outside the gene matches: 2. CDR3 length: 14 amino acids. The CDR3 loop reads CASTGTSGTDTQYF. CDR3 nucleotide sequence: TGTGCCAGCACCGGGACTAGCGGCACAGATACGCAGTATTTT.

The chain uses TRBV9 and TRBJ2-1; unclear D gene. The CDR3 totals 14 residues. The germline V gene has CDR1 SGDLS and CDR2 YYNGEE. V was pared by 4 bases and J by 7 bases, with 15 bases between. The CDR3 DNA reads TGTGCCAGCAGCACCCAGACCCTTCAAAATGAGCAGTTCTTC. Translated, it gives CASSTQTLQNEQFF.

The chain employs TRBV7-9 and TRBJ2-7; 7 nucleotides align to TRBD2. V gave up 5 bases and J gave up 4 bases; unmatched junction bases: 11. This CDR3 is built from 15 residues. CDR1 and CDR2 (germline): SEHNR, FQNEAQ (reference sequence). The CDR3 here is CASSRSSGGGYEQYF. In DNA form, the CDR3 reads TGTGCCAGCAGCAGGTCTAGCGGAGGCGGGTACGAGCAGTACTTC. The whole variable domain, filled in from reference TRBV7-9 and TRBJ2-7, reads DTGVSQNPRHKITKRGQNVTFRCDPISEHNRLYWYRQTLGQGPEFLTYFQNEAQLEKSRLLSDRFSAERPKGSFSTLEIQRTEQGDSAMYLCASSRSSGGGYEQYFGPGTRLTVT.

J is TRBJ2-1 and V is TRBV6-6; no clear D gene. Trimming pared 0 bases from V and 5 bases from J, leaving 5 bases between. CDR1 and CDR2 from the germline V gene are MNHNY and SVGAGI (reference sequence). The CDR3 has 13 residues. For the CDR3, the DNA is TGTGCCAGCAGTTACTCATCAAACAATGAGCAGTTCTTC. This sequence encodes CASSYSSNNEQFF.

This clone was recorded once. The V and J genes are TRBV12-5 and TRBJ2-7; TRBD1 matches 9 bases. Looked up from germline, CDR1 is LGHNT and CDR2 is FRNRAP. The trim removed 6 bases at V and 3 bases at J, leaving 12 bases unmatched. The CDR3 length is 16 residues. DNA of the CDR3: TGTGCTAGTGGCCCAACAGGGGGCGGTTCAATCTACGAGCAGTACTTC. Protein sequence: CASGPTGGGSIYEQYF. Using reference TRBV12-5 and TRBJ2-7 for the parts outside the CDR3, the full variable domain is DARVTQTPRHKVTEMGQEVTMRCQPILGHNTVFWYRQTMMQGLELLAYFRNRAPLDDSGMPKDRFSAEMPDATLATLKIQPSEPRDSAVYFCASGPTGGGSIYEQYFGPGTRLTVT.

This clone was recorded once. The CDR3 DNA reads TGTGCCAGCAAGTACCGCGGGGAGTGGGCAGATACGCAGTATTTT. Encoded protein: CASKYRGEWADTQYF. This chain links TRBV6-6 with TRBJ2-3, with D possibly TRBD2 on 6 matching bases. The V and J ends lost 7 bases and 4 bases respectively, with 18 bases between them. Per the germline V gene, CDR1 is MNHNY and CDR2 is SVGAGI (reference sequence). The CDR3 is 15 amino acids.

The V gene is TRBV2, the J gene TRBJ1-2, with D maybe TRBD1 (6 bases). This CDR3 comprises 14 residues. V was trimmed by 6 bases and J by 2 bases, leaving 13 bases between them. Germline V gene sequence: CDR1 SNHLY, CDR2 FYNNEI. CDR3 coding DNA: TGTGCCAGCAGCGCCCGGGGGCAGAACTATGGCTACACCTTC. Its protein product is CASSARGQNYGYTF.

With regard to this clone: Distinct nucleotide sequences in the sample also encode this CDR3. The chain uses TRBV18 and TRBJ1-1, with no clear D. The V end was cut by 0 bases, the J end by 4 bases, with 9 bases between. Germline V gene sequence: CDR1 KGHSH, CDR2 LQKENI. This CDR3 is built from 14 residues. The CDR3 loop reads CASSPPGSGTEAFF. The CDR3 DNA is TGTGCCAGCTCACCACCGGGCAGCGGCACTGAAGCTTTCTTT.

This clone was counted only a few times. The chain recombines TRBV29-1 with TRBJ1-1, with TRBD1 as a possible D gene (6 bases). V was cut by 6 bases and J by 2 bases, with 13 bases left in between. CDR1 is SQVTM, CDR2 ANQGSEA, per germline. The CDR3 consists of 13 residues. CDR3 in DNA: TGCAGCGTGAGGACAGATTCCAACACTGAAGCTTTCTTT. It encodes CSVRTDSNTEAFF.

V usage is TRBV5-8 and J usage is TRBJ1-3; D gene unclear. The CDR3 is made up of 17 amino acids. V shed 4 bases and J shed 0 bases, with 17 bases lying between them. The germline V gene encodes CDR1 SGHTS and CDR2 YDEGEE. The CDR3 bases are TGTGCCAGCAGCGGCCTAGGATGGGGAAACTCTGGAAACACCATATATTTT. It translates to CASSGLGWGNSGNTIYF.